The 21 T cell receptor beta chains in this list originate from one sample, sequenced in a study of post-analysis software for immune sequencing data (dated by TCRdb to the mid-2010s). Results the study describes overall, beyond this receptor: Roughly 5 TRBV segments, including TRBV5-6, TRBV5-1 and TRBV20-1, were significantly more frequent in patients than controls.

No cognate antigen is known for these TCRs. Receptor libraries were prepared by PCR. Instrument on record: Illumina HiSeq 2500. To reduce PCR and sequencing biases, unique molecular identifiers were incorporated into the TCR beta cDNA libraries. The public reads were reanalyzed by TCRdb: fastp trimming at Q25, MiXCR alignment, in-frame beta chains only. Here each entry gathers all rows of one CDR3 protein and keeps the most common genes and DNA. This sample has around 440,000 distinct CDR3 sequences in its table, and 45% of those were observed once. Of the sample, roughly an eighth is held by the ten largest clones. The sequenced sample consisted of blood. These receptors all come from a girl aged 10 to 17 with multiple sclerosis.

This clonotype has just a few counts. J is TRBJ2-7 and V is TRBV5-4; no clear D gene. V lost 0 bases, J lost 0 bases, and 10 bases lay in between. This CDR3 spans 15 amino acids. CDR1 is SGHNT and CDR2 is YYREEE in the germline V gene (reference sequence). DNA of the CDR3: TGTGCCAGCAGCTTGGATAGCTATAGCTCCTACGAGCAGTACTTC. This encodes CASSLDSYSSYEQYF.

The rearrangement uses TRBV15 and TRBJ2-1, with TRBD2 matching 13 bases. The CDR3 covers 18 residues. Germline trimming cut 5 bases from V and 4 bases from J; bases unmatched to any gene: 11. Germline V lookup: CDR1 LNHNV, CDR2 YYDKDF (reference sequence). Written as DNA, the CDR3 is TGTGCCACCAGCGAAGGACTAGCGGGAGCACTCATTTACAATGAGCAGTTCTTC. Translated, it gives CATSEGLAGALIYNEQFF.

There are a few counts of this clonotype. The V gene is TRBV28, the J gene TRBJ2-7; 9 nucleotides agree with TRBD2. The V gene end was trimmed by 5 bases and the J gene end by 0 bases; junction bases not matched to a gene: 5. The CDR3 is made up of 15 amino acids. From germline, CDR1 is MDHEN and CDR2 SYDVKM. The DNA for the CDR3 is TGTGCCAGCAGTCCCCATAGCGGGAGCTCCTACGAGCAGTACTTC. As protein: CASSPHSGSSYEQYF.

This chain links TRBV29-1 with TRBJ1-1; tentative D call: TRBD1 (6 bases). This CDR3 is 13 amino acids long. The germline V gene has CDR1 SQVTM and CDR2 ANQGSEA. The V and J ends lost 7 bases and 0 bases respectively, with 12 bases between them. The CDR3 is CSAGGQLNTEAFF. The CDR3 DNA reads TGCAGCGCCGGAGGACAGCTGAACACTGAAGCTTTCTTT. The full variable domain, rest sourced from reference TRBV29-1 and TRBJ1-1, is SAVISQKPSRDICQRGTSLTIQCQVDSQVTMMFWYRQQPGQSLTLIATANQGSEATYESGFVIDKFPISRPNLTFSTLTVSNMSPEDSSIYLCSAGGQLNTEAFFGQGTRLTVV.

This clonotype was picked up a small number of times. The rearrangement links TRBV30 to TRBJ2-3; the match to TRBD2 covers 10 bases. The V gene's germline CDR1 is GTSNPN and CDR2 SVGIG (reference sequence). V shed 0 bases and J 2 bases; nucleotides not matched to a gene: 5. The CDR3 is 16 amino acids. CDR3 region: CAWSVGTSETTDTQYF. The DNA for the CDR3 is TGTGCCTGGAGTGTGGGGACTAGCGAGACCACAGATACGCAGTATTTT.

The rearrangement joins TRBV5-1 to TRBJ2-1; D call uncertain. Gene TRBJ2-7 matches the end of the DNA better, so the J call may be wrong. Looked up from germline, CDR1 is SGHRS and CDR2 is YFSETQ. The CDR3 is made up of 18 amino acids. The CDR3 sequence is CASSLALVSLSSYNEQYF. CDR3 DNA: TGCGCCAGCAGCTTGGCCCTGGTCTCCCTAAGCTCCTACAATGAGCAGTACTTC.

The chain is built from TRBV6-5 and TRBJ2-7; tentatively, D is TRBD1 (5 bases). From germline, CDR1 is MNHEY and CDR2 SVGAGI. V gave up 5 bases and J gave up 0 bases, with 14 bases separating them. This CDR3 contains 15 residues. In DNA form, the CDR3 reads TGTGCCAGCAGTCCCTACCAGGGTGACTCCTACGAGCAGTACTTC. Protein: CASSPYQGDSYEQYF.

Only a few counts were recorded for this clonotype. The gene calls are TRBV7-2 and TRBJ1-1; a weak D match, TRBD1 (5 bases). The germline V and J ends were trimmed by 10 bases and 8 bases, with 23 bases remaining between them. Germline CDR1 reads SGHTA; CDR2 reads FQGNSA. CDR3 length equals 14 residues. CDR3 loop: CATLRGGTKTEAFF. The CDR3 DNA reads as TGTGCCACCTTACGAGGAGGGACGAAGACCGAAGCTTTCTTT.

For this clonotype: A junction end diverges from the germline sequence, so it may reflect a read error. The chain combines TRBV6-2 or TRBV6-3 with TRBJ2-7; 7 bases are a match to TRBD2. The CDR3 sequence is 12 residues long. Germline CDR1 MNHEY, CDR2 SVGEGT. As DNA, the CDR3 is TGTGTCAGCGGGGCCACCTCCTACGAGCAGTACTTC. As protein: CVSGATSYEQYF.

This clonotype was recorded many times. V is TRBV7-3 and J is TRBJ2-3; tentative D call: TRBD1 (5 bases). Trimming pared 0 bases from V and 6 bases from J, leaving 13 bases between. Germline CDR1 and CDR2: SGHTA and FQGTGA. This CDR3 has 15 residues. The CDR3 reads CASSLTPQGSDTQYF. The CDR3 DNA sequence: TGTGCCAGCAGCTTAACCCCCCAGGGTTCGGATACGCAGTATTTT.

This clonotype was counted between two and nine times. The J gene is TRBJ2-6, the V gene TRBV4-1; 7 bases fit TRBD1. The CDR3 has 17 residues. Germline V lookup: CDR1 MGHRA, CDR2 YSYEKL. After removal of 5 bases from V and 2 bases from J, the junction contained 9 bases not matched to a gene. Written as DNA, the CDR3 is TGCGCCAGCAGCTCGAGACCAGACAGGGCTGGGGCCAACGTCCTGACTTTC. Its translation: CASSSRPDRAGANVLTF.

This clonotype was picked up a small number of times. The gene calls are TRBV9 and TRBJ2-3, with D hard to call. From germline, CDR1 is SGDLS and CDR2 YYNGEE. V was cut by 2 bases and J by 6 bases, with 10 bases left in between. The CDR3 is made up of 13 amino acids. The CDR3 loop reads CASSVIVADTQYF. The CDR3 region has the DNA TGTGCCAGCAGCGTTATAGTGGCGGATACGCAGTATTTT. The variable domain in full, with the rest retrieved from reference TRBV9 and TRBJ2-3, is DSGVTQTPKHLITATGQRVTLRCSPRSGDLSVYWYQQSLDQGLQFLIQYYNGEERAKGNILERFSAQQFPDLHSELNLSSLELGDSALYFCASSVIVADTQYFGPGTRLTVL.

The sample holds many counts of this clonotype. V is TRBV29-1 and J is TRBJ1-2; perhaps TRBD1 as D (6 bases). V lost 4 bases and J 2 bases, leaving 8 bases between the germline ends. The CDR3 length is 12 residues. Germline V gene data show CDR1 as SQVTM and CDR2 as ANQGSEA. CDR3 nucleotide sequence: TGCAGCGTTGTCGACAGGAACTATGGCTACACCTTC. This encodes CSVVDRNYGYTF.

This clonotype occurred a few times. J is TRBJ2-7 and V is TRBV6-1; D perhaps matches TRBD1 (6 bases). CDR1 MNHNS and CDR2 SASEGT come from the germline V gene. V was shortened by 11 bases and J by 4 bases, with 12 bases between the two germline ends. The CDR3 runs to 11 residues. This chain's CDR3 is CAAGTLYEQYF. The CDR3 DNA reads as TGTGCCGCCGGGACACTGTACGAGCAGTACTTC.

This clonotype has more than one count but fewer than ten. The chain carries TRBV20-1 and TRBJ2-5, with D hard to call. V was cut by 6 bases and J by 2 bases, with 10 bases left in between. CDR3 length: 12 amino acids. Per the germline V gene, CDR1 is DFQATT and CDR2 is SNEGSKA (reference sequence). The CDR3 DNA sequence: TGCAGTGCCGCCCCCGCACAAGAGACCCAGTACTTC. Protein product: CSAAPAQETQYF.

This clonotype appeared many times. V and J are TRBV29-1 and TRBJ2-7; TRBD2 agrees at 8 bases. Per the germline V gene, CDR1 is SQVTM and CDR2 is ANQGSEA. The V and J ends lost 3 bases and 3 bases, in that order; junction bases with no gene match: 7. The CDR3 loop spans 14 amino acids. The CDR3 DNA reads as TGCAGCGTTGAGGGTCTAGCGGGCAACTACGAGCAGTACTTC. Translated: CSVEGLAGNYEQYF.

The V and J genes are TRBV5-1 and TRBJ1-2; D unresolved. CDR3 length: 13 residues. The V gene's germline CDR1 is SGHRS and CDR2 YFSETQ. Trimming cost V 5 bases and J 6 bases, with 14 bases left between them. Here the CDR3 reads CASREASDDGYTF. The DNA for the CDR3 is TGCGCCAGCAGGGAAGCGAGTGATGATGGCTACACCTTC.

V gene TRBV29-1 combines with J gene TRBJ1-1; unclear D gene. This CDR3 is 13 amino acids long. V was clipped by 4 bases and J by 3 bases, with 12 bases between them. From germline, CDR1 is SQVTM and CDR2 ANQGSEA. The CDR3, as DNA: TGCAGCGTTGTTGGCCACAGAGACACTGAAGCTTTCTTT. Its translation: CSVVGHRDTEAFF.

The V and J genes are TRBV29-1 and TRBJ1-1, with D maybe TRBD1 (6 bases). V shed 5 bases and J shed 3 bases, with 10 bases lying between them. CDR1 and CDR2 (germline): SQVTM, ANQGSEA. The CDR3 extends over 12 amino acids. The CDR3 protein is CSVRGGHTEAFF. CDR3 nucleotide sequence: TGCAGCGTTCGGGGGGGCCACACTGAAGCTTTCTTT.

The sample holds a few counts of this clonotype. The J gene is TRBJ1-1, the V gene TRBV4-2; unclear D gene. Trimming left V 3 bases short and J 4 bases short, with 9 bases between. The CDR3 runs 13 residues. Germline lookup yields CDR1 LGHNA and CDR2 YNFKEQ. In DNA, the CDR3 is TGTGCCAGCAGCCACCCAGAGAGCACTGAAGCTTTCTTT. Amino acids: CASSHPESTEAFF.

The V gene is TRBV20-1, the J gene TRBJ2-3; 9 nucleotides agree with TRBD2. Germline V gene data show CDR1 as DFQATT and CDR2 as SNEGSKA (reference sequence). The CDR3 consists of 14 residues. Trimming took 6 bases from V and 4 from J; bases not matched to a gene: 8. The CDR3 here is CSAHLAGEADTQYF. As DNA, the CDR3 is TGCAGTGCCCATTTAGCGGGAGAGGCAGATACGCAGTATTTT.